The present TCR beta chain was sequenced within a study of blood T cell repertoires in COVID-19. About the research overall: Nucleic acid was either cDNA or gDNA, and it came from T cells, B-cell-depleted T cells, or PBMCs.

Methods used by the authors: The authors estimated nucleated cell counts from reference gene primer amplification. Clones were sequenced by immunoSEQ multiplex PCR, and TCRdb holds only the in-frame ones, with some missing. The DNA gave D and trimming, while V, J and clone size come from that table. In the table there are about 200,000 clones, approximately 80% of which are singletons. The CDR3 runs 14 residues. The ends lost 6 bases at V and 4 bases at J; junction bases unmatched: 6. Looked up from germline, CDR1 is KGHDR and CDR2 is SFDVKD. V and J are TRBV24-1 and TRBJ2-3; 7 bases line up with TRBD2. The TCR was taken from a human donor with acute or convalescent COVID-19. The donor label of this sample is uncertain. Sequencing was carried out using peripheral blood. CDR3 in DNA: TGTGCCACCAGTTCGGCGGGAGCGGCAGATACGCAGTATTTT. Protein: CATSSAGAADTQYF.